The 28 T cell receptor beta chains given below trace back to one sample, sequenced in a study of monozygotic twins with inflammatory bowel disease. TCRdb re-called the 5' RACE reads; one entry per CDR3 protein, DNA not given. This table holds some 440,000 distinct CDR3 sequences. Sequences were obtained from blood. These receptors all stem from a human donor with ulcerative colitis or Crohn's disease, or a healthy co-twin of an affected twin (not recorded which).

The chain links TRBV7-8 to TRBJ2-6; the TCRdb D gene call, TRBD1, has no DNA to confirm it. CDR1 is SGHVS, CDR2 FQNEAQ, per germline. The CDR3 has 18 amino acids. The CDR3 region is CASSLRGQGAYGANVLTF.

The V call is TRBV7-2, the J call TRBJ2-2. The CDR3 consists of 14 residues. Germline V lookup: CDR1 SGHTA, CDR2 FQGNSA. The CDR3: CASSLIANTGELFF.

The J gene is TRBJ1-5, the V gene TRBV7-8. Germline CDR1 SGHVS, CDR2 FQNEAQ. The CDR3 extends over 15 amino acids. The CDR3 is CASSPWTEYNQPQHF.

V usage is TRBV6-2 or TRBV6-3 and J usage is TRBJ1-5. Looked up from germline, CDR1 is MNHEY and CDR2 is SVGEGT. The CDR3 is 13 residues long. The CDR3 sequence is CASSSTGLGPQHF.

This chain connects TRBV4-3 to TRBJ1-5; TCRdb's D call of TRBD1 is untestable without DNA. This CDR3 spans 16 amino acids. Germline CDR1 and CDR2: LGHNA and YSLEER. Here the CDR3 reads CASSQDLTTGGQPQHF.

The gene calls are TRBV29-1 and TRBJ2-1; absent DNA, TCRdb's TRBD2 call cannot be checked. Germline V CDR1 and CDR2: SQVTM, ANQGSEA. The CDR3 is made up of 14 amino acids. This chain's CDR3 is CSVDPRGLYNEQFF.

This rearrangement joins TRBV5-4 to TRBJ2-1; absent DNA, TCRdb's TRBD2 call cannot be checked. The germline gives CDR1 SGHNT, CDR2 YYREEE (reference sequence). The CDR3 has 15 residues. The CDR3 protein is CASSPAWTSIGEQFF.

This chain links TRBV12-3 or TRBV12-4 with TRBJ2-1; TCRdb's D call, TRBD2, is unchecked because there is no DNA. CDR3 size: 13 residues. This chain's CDR3 is CASSMTRVNEQFF.

This sequence joins TRBV5-1 and TRBJ1-1; no DNA is available, so the TRBD1 call from TCRdb remains unchecked. The length of the CDR3 is 16 residues. Germline V gives CDR1 SGHRS, CDR2 YFSETQ. CDR3 loop: CASSLQGGDRDTEAFF.

The gene calls are TRBV20-1 and TRBJ2-5; the D call of TRBD2 rests on TCRdb alone, since no DNA is present to check it. Germline V gene sequence: CDR1 DFQATT, CDR2 SNEGSKA (reference sequence). The CDR3 totals 19 residues. CDR3 protein: CSARALGLAEFAVQETQYF.

The J gene is TRBJ2-3, the V gene TRBV6-4; TCRdb reports TRBD2, a call that lacks DNA to check it against. This CDR3 comprises 14 residues. In germline, CDR1 is MRHNA, CDR2 SNTAGT. CDR3 protein: CASSLVAGLYTQYF.

V usage is TRBV9 and J usage is TRBJ2-6; absent DNA, TCRdb's TRBD1 call cannot be checked. Germline CDR1 SGDLS, CDR2 YYNGEE. The CDR3 has 16 residues. The CDR3 spells CASSVGGFSGANVLTF. The full variable domain, completed using reference TRBV9 and TRBJ2-6, is DSGVTQTPKHLITATGQRVTLRCSPRSGDLSVYWYQQSLDQGLQFLIQYYNGEERAKGNILERFSAQQFPDLHSELNLSSLELGDSALYFCASSVGGFSGANVLTFGAGSRLTVL.

The chain joins TRBV2 to TRBJ2-2. In germline, CDR1 is SNHLY, CDR2 FYNNEI. The CDR3 totals 11 residues. CDR3 residues: CASSATRELFF.

This chain connects TRBV5-1 to TRBJ1-1; TCRdb's D call, TRBD1, is unchecked because there is no DNA. Germline CDR1 reads SGHRS; CDR2 reads YFSETQ. CDR3 length equals 16 residues. Here the CDR3 reads CASSLNPGQGFTEAFF.

The chain couples TRBV15 to TRBJ2-7; as DNA is missing, the TRBD2 call by TCRdb cannot be tested. This CDR3 has 14 residues. Germline V gene lookup returns CDR1 LNHNV and CDR2 YYDKDF (reference sequence). CDR3 loop: CATSIRLAGAEQYF.

The rearrangement joins TRBV12-3 or TRBV12-4 to TRBJ1-2; TCRdb calls TRBD1, which cannot be checked without DNA. The CDR3 has 13 amino acids. The CDR3 loop reads CASAEGTLGGYTF.

V and J are TRBV7-2 and TRBJ2-3; there is no DNA to check the TCRdb D call of TRBD2. This CDR3 contains 14 residues. Germline V gives CDR1 SGHTA, CDR2 FQGNSA. CDR3 sequence: CASSFLHGGDTQYF.

The V and J genes are TRBV20-1 and TRBJ2-2; TCRdb picks TRBD1, but there is no DNA to check that call. Germline-derived CDR1 and CDR2 are DFQATT and SNEGSKA (reference sequence). There are 15 residues in the CDR3. The CDR3 spells CSAPGGTEDTGELFF.

The V gene is TRBV6-5, the J gene TRBJ2-1. The CDR3 covers 13 residues. CDR1 and CDR2 (germline): MNHEY, SVGAGI. The CDR3 loop reads CARALWGHNEQFF.

The chain links TRBV7-2 to TRBJ2-1. The CDR3 runs 13 residues. CDR1 is SGHTA and CDR2 is FQGNSA in the germline V gene. The CDR3 protein is CASSLGFGNEQFF. The whole variable domain, filled in from reference TRBV7-2 and TRBJ2-1, reads GAGVSQSPSNKVTEKGKDVELRCDPISGHTALYWYRQSLGQGLEFLIYFQGNSAPDKSGLPSDRFSAERTGGSVSTLTIQRTQQEDSAVYLCASSLGFGNEQFFGPGTRLTVL.

V gene TRBV3-1 combines with J gene TRBJ2-5; TCRdb returns TRBD1, unconfirmable since there is no DNA. This CDR3 comprises 16 residues. Germline V gene lookup returns CDR1 LGHDT and CDR2 YNNKEL (reference sequence). The chain's CDR3 is CASSQELAGPGETQYF.

V is TRBV11-1 and J is TRBJ2-7; TCRdb designates TRBD1, a call that cannot be tested without DNA. Per the germline V gene, CDR1 is SGHAT and CDR2 is FQDESV (reference sequence). CDR3 size: 14 residues. CDR3 sequence: CASSFPQERYEQYF.

The rearrangement joins TRBV7-9 to TRBJ2-2; the D gene TCRdb calls, TRBD2, cannot be checked with no DNA. Germline lookup yields CDR1 SEHNR and CDR2 FQNEAQ (reference sequence). This CDR3 has 16 amino acids. CDR3 sequence: CASSPGLETNTGELFF.

This chain uses TRBV19 with TRBJ1-2. Germline CDR1 and CDR2: LNHDA and SQIVND (reference sequence). This CDR3 contains 13 residues. CDR3 protein: CASLEGFNYGYTF.

The V and J genes are TRBV7-3 and TRBJ2-3; TCRdb's D gene call, TRBD2, goes unchecked for lack of DNA. The V gene's germline CDR1 is SGHTA and CDR2 FQGTGA. This CDR3 spans 20 amino acids. This chain's CDR3 is CASSLYPLGTSGSTSDTQYF. Using reference TRBV7-3 and TRBJ2-3 for the parts outside the CDR3, the full variable domain is GAGVSQTPSNKVTEKGKYVELRCDPISGHTALYWYRQSLGQGPEFLIYFQGTGAADDSGLPNDRFFAVRPEGSVSTLKIQRTERGDSAVYLCASSLYPLGTSGSTSDTQYFGPGTRLTVL.

V and J are TRBV20-1 and TRBJ2-5; TCRdb designates TRBD1, a call that cannot be tested without DNA. The CDR3 is 14 residues long. Germline CDR1 and CDR2: DFQATT and SNEGSKA (reference sequence). The CDR3 reads CSAGGSDFQETQYF.

The chain has TRBV5-4 and TRBJ2-7; the TCRdb D gene call, TRBD1, has no DNA to confirm it. This CDR3 spans 15 amino acids. The germline V gene has CDR1 SGHNT and CDR2 YYREEE (reference sequence). CDR3 sequence: CASSPIRQGNNEQYF.

J is TRBJ2-3 and V is TRBV29-1. CDR3 length: 14 residues. The germline CDR1 and CDR2 sequences are SQVTM and ANQGSEA. CDR3 sequence: CSVTVGRGTDTQYF.